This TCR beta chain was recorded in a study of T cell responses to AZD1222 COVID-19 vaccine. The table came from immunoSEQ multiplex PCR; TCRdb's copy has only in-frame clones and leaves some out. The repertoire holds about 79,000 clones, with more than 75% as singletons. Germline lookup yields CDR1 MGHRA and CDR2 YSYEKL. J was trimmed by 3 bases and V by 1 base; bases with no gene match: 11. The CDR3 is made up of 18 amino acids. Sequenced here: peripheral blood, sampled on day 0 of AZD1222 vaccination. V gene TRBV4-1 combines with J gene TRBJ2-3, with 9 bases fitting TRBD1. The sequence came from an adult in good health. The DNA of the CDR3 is TGCGCCAGCAGCCAAGTCTTTTCCGGGACAGGGATGACAGATACGCAGTATTTT. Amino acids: CASSQVFSGTGMTDTQYF.